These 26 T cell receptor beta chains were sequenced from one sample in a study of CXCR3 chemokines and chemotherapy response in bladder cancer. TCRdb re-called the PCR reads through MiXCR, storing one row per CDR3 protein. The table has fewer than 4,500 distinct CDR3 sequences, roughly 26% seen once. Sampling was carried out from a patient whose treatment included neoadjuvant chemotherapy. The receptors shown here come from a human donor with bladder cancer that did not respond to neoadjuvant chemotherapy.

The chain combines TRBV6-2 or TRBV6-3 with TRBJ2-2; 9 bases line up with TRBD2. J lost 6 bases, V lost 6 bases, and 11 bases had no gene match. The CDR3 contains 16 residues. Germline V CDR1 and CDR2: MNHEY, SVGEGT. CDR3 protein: CASRDPTAGGAGELFF. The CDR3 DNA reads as TGTGCCAGCAGGGACCCGACCGCGGGGGGGGCCGGGGAGCTGTTTTTT.

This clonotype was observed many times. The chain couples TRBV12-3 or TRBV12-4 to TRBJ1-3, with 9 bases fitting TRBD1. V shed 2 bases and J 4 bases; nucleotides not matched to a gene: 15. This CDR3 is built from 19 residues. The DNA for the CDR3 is TGTGCCAGCAGTTTATCGTTTGAGGGGGACAGGGCCTCGGGAAACACCATATATTTT. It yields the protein CASSLSFEGDRASGNTIYF.

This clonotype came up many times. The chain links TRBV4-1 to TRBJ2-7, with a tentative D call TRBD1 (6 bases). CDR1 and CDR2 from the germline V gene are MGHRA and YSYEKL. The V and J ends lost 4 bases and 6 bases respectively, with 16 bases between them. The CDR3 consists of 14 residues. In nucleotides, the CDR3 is TGCGCCAGCAGCCCGACGTGGGGGCAGGGCGAGCAGTACTTC. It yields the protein CASSPTWGQGEQYF.

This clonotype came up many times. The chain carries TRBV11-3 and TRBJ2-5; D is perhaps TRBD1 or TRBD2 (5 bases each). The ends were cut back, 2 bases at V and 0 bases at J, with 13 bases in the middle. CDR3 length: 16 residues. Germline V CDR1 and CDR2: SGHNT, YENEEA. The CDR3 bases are TGTGCCAGCAGCTTATACGCAGGGACGTACCAAGAGACCCAGTACTTC. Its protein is CASSLYAGTYQETQYF.

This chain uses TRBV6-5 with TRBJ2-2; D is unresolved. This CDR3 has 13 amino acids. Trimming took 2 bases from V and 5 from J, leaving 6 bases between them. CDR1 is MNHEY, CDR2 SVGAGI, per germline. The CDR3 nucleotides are TGTGCCAGCAGTTACATGACAACCGGGGAGCTGTTTTTT. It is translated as CASSYMTTGELFF.

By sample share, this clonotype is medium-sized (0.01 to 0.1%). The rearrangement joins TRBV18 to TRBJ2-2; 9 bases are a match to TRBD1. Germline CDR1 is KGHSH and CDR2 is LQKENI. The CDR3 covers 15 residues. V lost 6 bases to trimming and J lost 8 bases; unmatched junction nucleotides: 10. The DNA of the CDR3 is TGTGCCAGCTCGCCCCAACAGGGGGCGAGTGGGGAGCTGTTTTTT. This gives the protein CASSPQQGASGELFF.

The CDR3 loop is CSAALTSGGGEQYF. CDR3 coding DNA: TGCAGTGCTGCCCTGACTAGCGGGGGGGGTGAGCAGTACTTC. V is TRBV20-1 and J is TRBJ2-7; 14 bases fit TRBD2. V lost 5 bases and J lost 7; bases outside the gene matches: 7. The CDR3 loop spans 14 amino acids. From germline, CDR1 is DFQATT and CDR2 SNEGSKA (reference sequence).

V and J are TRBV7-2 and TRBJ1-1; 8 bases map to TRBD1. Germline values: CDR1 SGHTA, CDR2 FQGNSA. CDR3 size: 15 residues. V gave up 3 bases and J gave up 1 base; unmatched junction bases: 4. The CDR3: CASSFQGAPNTEAFF. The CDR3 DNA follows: TGTGCCAGCAGCTTCCAGGGGGCACCGAACACTGAAGCTTTCTTT.

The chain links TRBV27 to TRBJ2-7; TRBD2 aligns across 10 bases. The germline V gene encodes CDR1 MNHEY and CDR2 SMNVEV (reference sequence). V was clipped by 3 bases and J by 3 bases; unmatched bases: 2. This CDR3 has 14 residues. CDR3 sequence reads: CASSFIAGGYEQYF. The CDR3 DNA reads TGTGCCAGCAGTTTTATAGCGGGGGGCTACGAGCAGTACTTC.

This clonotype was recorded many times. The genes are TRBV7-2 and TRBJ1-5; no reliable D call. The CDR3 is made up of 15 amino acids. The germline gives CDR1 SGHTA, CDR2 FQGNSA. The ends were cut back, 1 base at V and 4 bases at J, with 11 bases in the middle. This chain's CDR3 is CASSLGLGGNQPQHF. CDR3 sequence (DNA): TGTGCCAGCAGCTTAGGTCTCGGAGGGAATCAGCCCCAGCATTTT.

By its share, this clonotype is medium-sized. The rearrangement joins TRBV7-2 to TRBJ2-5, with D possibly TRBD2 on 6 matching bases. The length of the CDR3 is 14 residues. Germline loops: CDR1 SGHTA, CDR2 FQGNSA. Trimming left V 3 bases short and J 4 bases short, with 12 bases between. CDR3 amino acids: CASSFQPGGETQYF. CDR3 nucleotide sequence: TGTGCCAGCAGCTTTCAACCCGGGGGAGAGACCCAGTACTTC.

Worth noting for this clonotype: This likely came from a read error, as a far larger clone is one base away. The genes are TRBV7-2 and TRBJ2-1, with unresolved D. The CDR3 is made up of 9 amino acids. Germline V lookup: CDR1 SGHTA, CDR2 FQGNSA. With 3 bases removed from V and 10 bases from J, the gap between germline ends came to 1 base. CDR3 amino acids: CASSLEQFF. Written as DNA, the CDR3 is TGTGCCAGCAGCTTGGAGCAGTTCTTC. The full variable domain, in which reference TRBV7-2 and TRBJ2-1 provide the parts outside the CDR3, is GAGVSQSPSNKVTEKGKDVELRCDPISGHTALYWYRQSLGQGLEFLIYFQGNSAPDKSGLPSDRFSAERTGGSVSTLTIQRTQQEDSAVYLCASSLEQFFGPGTRLTVL.

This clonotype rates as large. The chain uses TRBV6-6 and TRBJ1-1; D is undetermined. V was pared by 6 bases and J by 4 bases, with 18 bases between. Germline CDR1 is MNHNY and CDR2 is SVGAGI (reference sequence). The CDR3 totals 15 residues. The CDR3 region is CASRGPTGPGTEAFF. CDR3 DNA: TGTGCCAGCAGAGGGCCCACGGGTCCGGGCACTGAAGCTTTCTTT.

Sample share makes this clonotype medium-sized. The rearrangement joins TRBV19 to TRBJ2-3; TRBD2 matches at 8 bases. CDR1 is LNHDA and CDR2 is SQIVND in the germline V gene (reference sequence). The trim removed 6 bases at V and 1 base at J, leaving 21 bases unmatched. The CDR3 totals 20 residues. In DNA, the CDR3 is TGTGCCAGTAGCCGCCGGGGGGGACGGGCTTCGGGAGGAGGCACAGATACGCAGTATTTT. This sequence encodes CASSRRGGRASGGGTDTQYF. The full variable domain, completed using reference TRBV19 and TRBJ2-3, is DGGITQSPKYLFRKEGQNVTLSCEQNLNHDAMYWYRQDPGQGLRLIYYSQIVNDFQKGDIAEGYSVSREKKESFPLTVTSAQKNPTAFYLCASSRRGGRASGGGTDTQYFGPGTRLTVL.

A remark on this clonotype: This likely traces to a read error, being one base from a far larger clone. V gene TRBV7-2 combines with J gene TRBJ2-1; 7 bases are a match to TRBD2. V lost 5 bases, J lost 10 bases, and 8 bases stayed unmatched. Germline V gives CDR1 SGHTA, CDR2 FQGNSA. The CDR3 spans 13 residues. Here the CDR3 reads CASSQRGVYEQFF. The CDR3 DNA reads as TGTGCCAGCAGCCAACGGGGGGTCTACGAGCAGTTCTTC.

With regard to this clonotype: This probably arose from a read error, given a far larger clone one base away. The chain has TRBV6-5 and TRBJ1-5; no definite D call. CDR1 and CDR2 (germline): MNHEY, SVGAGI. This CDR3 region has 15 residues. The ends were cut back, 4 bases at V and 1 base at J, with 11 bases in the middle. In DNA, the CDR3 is TGTGCCAGCAGTTTTTCGGACGTGAGCAATCAGCCCCAGCATTTT. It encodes CASSFSDVSNQPQHF.

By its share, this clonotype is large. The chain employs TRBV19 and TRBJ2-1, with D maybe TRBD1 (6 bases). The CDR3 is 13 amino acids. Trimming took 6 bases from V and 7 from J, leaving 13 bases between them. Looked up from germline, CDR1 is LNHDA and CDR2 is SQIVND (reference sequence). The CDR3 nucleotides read TGTGCCAGTAGCCGAGTACAGGGAAATGAGCAGTTCTTC. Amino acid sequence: CASSRVQGNEQFF.

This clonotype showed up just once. CDR3 amino acids: CSARDSGQGNQPQHF. CDR3 coding DNA: TGCAGTGCTAGAGATTCCGGCCAGGGGAATCAGCCCCAGCATTTT. This chain joins TRBV20-1 and TRBJ1-5, with D perhaps matching TRBD1 (6 bases). Germline loops: CDR1 DFQATT, CDR2 SNEGSKA (reference sequence). V lost 0 bases, J lost 4 bases, and 13 bases lay in between. This CDR3 comprises 15 residues.

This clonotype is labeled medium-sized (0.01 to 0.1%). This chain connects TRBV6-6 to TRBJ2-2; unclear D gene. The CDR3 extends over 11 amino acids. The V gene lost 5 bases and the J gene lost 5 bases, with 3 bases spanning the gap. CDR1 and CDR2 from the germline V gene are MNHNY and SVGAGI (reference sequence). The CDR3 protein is CASSGTGELFF. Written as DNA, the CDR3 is TGTGCCAGCAGTGGTACCGGGGAGCTGTTTTTT.

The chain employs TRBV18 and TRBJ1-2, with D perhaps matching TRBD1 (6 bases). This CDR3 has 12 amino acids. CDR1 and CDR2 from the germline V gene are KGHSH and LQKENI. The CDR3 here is CGSHGTMYGYTF. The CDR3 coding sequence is TGTGGCTCACATGGGACAATGTATGGCTACACCTTC.

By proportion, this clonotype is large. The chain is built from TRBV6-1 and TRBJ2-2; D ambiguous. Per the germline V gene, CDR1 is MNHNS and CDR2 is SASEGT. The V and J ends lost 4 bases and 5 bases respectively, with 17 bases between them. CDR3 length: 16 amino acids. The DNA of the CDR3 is TGTGCCAGCAGTGTTTATTGGAAATCTTATACCGGGGAGCTGTTTTTT. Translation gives CASSVYWKSYTGELFF.

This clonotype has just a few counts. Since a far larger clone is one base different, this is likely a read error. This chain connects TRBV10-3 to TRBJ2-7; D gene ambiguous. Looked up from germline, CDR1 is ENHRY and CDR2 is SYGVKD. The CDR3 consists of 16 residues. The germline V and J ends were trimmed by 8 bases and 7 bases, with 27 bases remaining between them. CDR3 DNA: TGTGCCATCTCACCCGCTCTGACTGGCTCCTACAATGAGCAGTACTTC. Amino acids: CAISPALTGSYNEQYF.

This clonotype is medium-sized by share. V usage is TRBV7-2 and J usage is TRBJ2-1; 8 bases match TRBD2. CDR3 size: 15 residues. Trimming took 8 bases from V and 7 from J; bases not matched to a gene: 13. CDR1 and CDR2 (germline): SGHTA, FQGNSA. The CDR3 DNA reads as TGTGCCAGCCGCCGACCGGGACTAGGGACAAATGAGCAGTTCTTC. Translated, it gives CASRRPGLGTNEQFF.

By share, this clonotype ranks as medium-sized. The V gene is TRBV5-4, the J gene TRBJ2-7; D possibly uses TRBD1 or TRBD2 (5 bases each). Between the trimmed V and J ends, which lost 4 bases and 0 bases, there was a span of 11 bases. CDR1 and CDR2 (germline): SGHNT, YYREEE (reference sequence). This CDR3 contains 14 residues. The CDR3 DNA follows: TGTGCCAGCAGCAACCGGGACGACTCCTACGAGCAGTACTTC. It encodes CASSNRDDSYEQYF.

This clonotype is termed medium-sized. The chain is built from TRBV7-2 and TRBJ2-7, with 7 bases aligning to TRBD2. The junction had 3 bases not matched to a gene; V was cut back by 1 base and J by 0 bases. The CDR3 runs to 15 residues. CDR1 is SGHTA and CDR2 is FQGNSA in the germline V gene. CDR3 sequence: CASSLGGGSSYEQYF. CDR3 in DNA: TGTGCCAGCAGCTTAGGGGGGGGGAGCTCCTACGAGCAGTACTTC.

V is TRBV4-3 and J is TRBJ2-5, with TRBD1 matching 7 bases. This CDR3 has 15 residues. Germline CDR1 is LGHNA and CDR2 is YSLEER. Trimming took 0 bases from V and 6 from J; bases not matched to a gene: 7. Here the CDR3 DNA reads TGCGCCAGCAGCCAAGAGAGTGGGGGACAGAAGACCCAGTACTTC. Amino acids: CASSQESGGQKTQYF.